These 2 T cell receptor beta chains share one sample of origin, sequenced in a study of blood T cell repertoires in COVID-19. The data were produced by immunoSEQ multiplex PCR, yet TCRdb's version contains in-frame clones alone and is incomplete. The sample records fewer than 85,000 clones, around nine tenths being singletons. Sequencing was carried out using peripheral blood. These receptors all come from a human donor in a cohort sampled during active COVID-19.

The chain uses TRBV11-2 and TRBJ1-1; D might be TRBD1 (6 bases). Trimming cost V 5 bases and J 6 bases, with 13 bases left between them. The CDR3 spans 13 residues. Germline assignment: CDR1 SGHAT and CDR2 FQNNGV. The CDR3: CASSPTGKAEAFF. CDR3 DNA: TGTGCCAGCAGCCCGACAGGAAAAGCTGAAGCTTTCTTT. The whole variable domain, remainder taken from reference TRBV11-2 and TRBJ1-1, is EAGVAQSPRYKIIEKRQSVAFWCNPISGHATLYWYQQILGQGPKLLIQFQNNGVVDDSQLPKDRFSAERLKGVDSTLKIQPAKLEDSAVYLCASSPTGKAEAFFGQGTRLTVV.

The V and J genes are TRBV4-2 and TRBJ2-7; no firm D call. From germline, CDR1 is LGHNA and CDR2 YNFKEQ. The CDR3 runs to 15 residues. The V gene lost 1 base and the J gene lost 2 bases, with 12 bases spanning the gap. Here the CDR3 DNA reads TGTGCCAGCAGCCAAGGACTGACTCCCACCTACGAGCAGTACTTC. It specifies CASSQGLTPTYEQYF.